The 7 T cell receptor beta chains reported below all come from one sample, sequenced in a study of T cells in narcolepsy. Generated by immunoSEQ multiplex PCR, the TCRdb table keeps only in-frame clones and is missing some. Of tens of thousands of clones listed, around 80% were seen once; the top ten hold approximately 1.1%. Sequenced material: CD45RA- memory CD4+ T cells from PBMCs. The receptors stem from a human donor with narcolepsy.

This chain uses TRBV19 with TRBJ1-1, with TRBD1 matching 7 bases. The trim removed 7 bases at V and 11 bases at J, leaving 19 bases unmatched. The germline V gene encodes CDR1 LNHDA and CDR2 SQIVND (reference sequence). The CDR3 is 15 amino acids. DNA of the CDR3: TGTGCCAGTACTCCCGGAGCCTCAGGGGGAGGGTTGGCTTTCTTT. Residues: CASTPGASGGGLAFF. Drawing the rest from reference TRBV19 and TRBJ1-1, the complete variable domain is DGGITQSPKYLFRKEGQNVTLSCEQNLNHDAMYWYRQDPGQGLRLIYYSQIVNDFQKGDIAEGYSVSREKKESFPLTVTSAQKNPTAFYLCASTPGASGGGLAFFGQGTRLTVV.

The V call is TRBV5-4, the J call TRBJ2-1; possible D gene TRBD1, 6 bases. V dropped 3 bases and J dropped 3 bases, with 13 bases sitting between them. The CDR3 is 15 amino acids. Germline lookup yields CDR1 SGHNT and CDR2 YYREEE (reference sequence). As DNA, the CDR3 is TGTGCCAGCAGCTCCCCGGGACATAACTACAATGAGCAGTTCTTC. Protein sequence: CASSSPGHNYNEQFF. Full variable domain (outside the CDR3, taken from reference TRBV5-4 and TRBJ2-1): ETGVTQSPTHLIKTRGQQVTLRCSSQSGHNTVSWYQQALGQGPQFIFQYYREEENGRGNFPPRFSGLQFPNYSSELNVNALELDDSALYLCASSSPGHNYNEQFFGPGTRLTVL.

Remarks on this clone: Relative to the germline gene, one junction end is altered; a read error may explain this. This specimen includes other DNA sequences encoding the same CDR3. This chain uses TRBV14 with TRBJ2-2; perhaps TRBD2 as D (5 bases). Germline CDR1 and CDR2: SGHDN and FVKESK. This CDR3 region has 15 residues. The CDR3 protein is CASSSWRRDTGELFF. Here the CDR3 DNA reads TGTGCTAGCAGCAGCTGGAGGCGGGACACCGGGGAGCTGTTTTTT.

The chain couples TRBV2 to TRBJ1-1; D call uncertain. Germline CDR1 and CDR2: SNHLY and FYNNEI. This CDR3 spans 13 amino acids. Deletions cut 4 bases from V and 5 bases from J, with 11 bases between. The DNA of the CDR3 is TGTGCCAGCAGTGCGGCGCTAGATACTGAAGCTTTCTTT. Translating gives CASSAALDTEAFF.

This clone turned up a few times. The rearrangement joins TRBV19 to TRBJ1-4, with D maybe TRBD1 (5 bases). CDR1 and CDR2 from the germline V gene are LNHDA and SQIVND (reference sequence). Trimming stripped 4 bases from V and 8 bases from J, with 14 bases between. This CDR3 contains 14 residues. The CDR3 bases are TGTGCCAGTAGTACTCAGGGAGTAGGGGAAAAACTGTTTTTT. Protein product: CASSTQGVGEKLFF.

This sequence joins TRBV5-6 and TRBJ1-1; D uncertain. CDR1 and CDR2 from the germline V gene are SGHDT and YYEEEE. The CDR3 contains 13 residues. V dropped 4 bases and J dropped 7 bases, with 14 bases sitting between them. The DNA for the CDR3 is TGTGCCAGCAGCATAATCTCGCAGCGTGAAGCTTTCTTT. The encoded protein is CASSIISQREAFF.

The V and J genes are TRBV7-2 and TRBJ1-1; the D is unclear. The CDR3 covers 15 residues. V dropped 2 bases and J dropped 1 base, with 11 bases sitting between them. Germline assignment: CDR1 SGHTA and CDR2 FQGNSA. The CDR3 spells CASSLYVGQNTEAFF. DNA of the CDR3: TGTGCCAGCAGCTTATATGTCGGTCAGAACACTGAAGCTTTCTTT. Using reference TRBV7-2 and TRBJ1-1 for the parts outside the CDR3, the full variable domain is GAGVSQSPSNKVTEKGKDVELRCDPISGHTALYWYRQSLGQGLEFLIYFQGNSAPDKSGLPSDRFSAERTGGSVSTLTIQRTQQEDSAVYLCASSLYVGQNTEAFFGQGTRLTVV.